This T cell receptor beta chain was sequenced during a study of blood T cell repertoires in COVID-19. About the study: The analysed material was cDNA or gDNA that came from T cells, B-cell-depleted T cells, or PBMCs.

Using immunoSEQ multiplex PCR, the repertoire was profiled, and TCRdb retains in-frame clones only, with some absent. The sample yields about 64,000 clones, 65% to 80% seen once. The CDR3 loop spans 13 amino acids. Trimming took off 5 bases at V and 4 bases at J, with 11 bases between the two ends. In germline, CDR1 is MNHEY, CDR2 SVGAGI. The chain couples TRBV6-5 to TRBJ1-1; D remains ambiguous. The clonotype was recovered from a human donor in a cohort sampled during active COVID-19. Material for sequencing was peripheral blood. The CDR3 here is CASSPVGRTEAFF. The CDR3 DNA reads TGTGCCAGCAGTCCGGTTGGTCGCACTGAAGCTTTCTTT.